This is a list of T cell receptor beta chains from one sample in a study of T cell changes during pregnancy in multiple sclerosis. Some clones are missing from TCRdb's copy, which holds only in-frame ones; the method was immunoSEQ multiplex PCR. The table has 110,000 or so clones, about 94% seen once. The material was peripheral blood, obtained before pregnancy. Receptors originate from a female donor with multiple sclerosis, enrolled in a pregnancy study. Each CDR3 is given with its conserved first and last residue. D genes are given only for firm matches. Expanded clones are given a class, and other clones once, few, many or no size at all.

>.|TRBD1|TRBJ2-2|TRBV5-1
TGCGCCAGCAGCCCGGGACAGGGGACGAACACCGGGGAGCTGTTTTTT
CASSPGQGTNTGELFF
>few|.|TRBJ1-1|TRBV5-1
TGCGCCAGCTCCATCGATCCCAGCGCTGAAGCTTTCTTT
CASSIDPSAEAFF
>once|.|TRBJ2-7|TRBV9
TGTGCCAGCAGCGTAGGGGCTAGCGAAACCTACGAGCAGTACTTC
CASSVGASETYEQYF
>.|.|TRBJ2-7|TRBV19
TGTGCCAGTATCGGGGTTTTGGGCTCCTCCTACGAGCAGTACTTC
CASIGVLGSSYEQYF
>.|TRBD2|TRBJ2-5|TRBV5-4
TGTGCCAGCAGCTTGCGCGGGGGGGTTAAAGAGACCCAGTACTTC
CASSLRGGVKETQYF
>.|.|TRBJ2-3|TRBV6-1
TGTGCCAGCAGGACAATTAGCACAGATACGCAGTATTTT
CASRTISTDTQYF
>.|.|TRBJ1-6|TRBV7-6
TGTGCCAGCAGCTTAGAAGCTCCCGGGGAAAGAGGGAATTCACCCCTCCACTTT
CASSLEAPGERGNSPLHF
>.|TRBD1|TRBJ2-3|TRBV5-4
TGTGCCAGCAGCGGAGGACAGGAGCCCAGCACAGATACGCAGTATTTT
CASSGGQEPSTDTQYF
>.|TRBD2|TRBJ2-1|TRBV5-1
TGCGCCAGCAGCACGGGGACTAGCGCCTACTACAATGAGCAGTTCTTC
CASSTGTSAYYNEQFF
>.|TRBD1|TRBJ1-1|TRBV29-1
TGCAGCGTTGAGTCTTTCCCCGGACAGGGTGAAGCTTTCTTT
CSVESFPGQGEAFF
>.|.|TRBJ2-1|TRBV19
TGTGCCAGTAGTGATTTGCGGCACCCCCATGAGCAGTTCTTC
CASSDLRHPHEQFF
>few|TRBD1|TRBJ1-1|TRBV19
TGTGCCAGTAACCCTTTGACAGGGGTTAACACTGAAGCTTTCTTT
CASNPLTGVNTEAFF
>.|.|TRBJ1-1|TRBV27
TGTGCCAGCAGTCCTTCTATCCAGACAGGTTCCGAAGCTTTCTTT
CASSPSIQTGSEAFF
>few|TRBD2|TRBJ2-3|TRBV28
TGTGCCAGCAGTACCCAGCGGGGGGGACGGGTGGATACGCAGTATTTT
CASSTQRGGRVDTQYF
>.|TRBD1|TRBJ1-1|TRBV28
TGTGCCAGCAGCCCTGACAGGGATCGAATGAACACTGAAGCTTTCTTT
CASSPDRDRMNTEAFF
>.|TRBD1|TRBJ1-4|TRBV6-5
TGTGCCAGCAGTTACAAACAGGGGATTGAAAAACTGTTTTTT
CASSYKQGIEKLFF
>.|.|TRBJ2-7|TRBV7-3
TGTGCCAGCAGCCCCGGGCGGGGCTCCTACGAGCAGTACTTC
CASSPGRGSYEQYF
>.|.|TRBJ2-7|TRBV6-6
TGTGCCAGCAGCCCAAGGGAGGCGTCCTACGAGCAGTACTTC
CASSPREASYEQYF
>.|TRBD2|TRBJ2-2|TRBV5-4
TGTGCCAGCAGCTTTACATCTAGCGGGAGGCCAATAACCGGGGAGCTGTTTTTT
CASSFTSSGRPITGELFF
>.|.|TRBJ1-5|TRBV2
TGTGCCAGCAGCCAGGAGGCTGATCAGCCCCAGCATTTT
CASSQEADQPQHF
>.|.|TRBJ1-6|TRBV12-2
TGTGCAAGTCGCTTAGCGCTCAGGGGTGCATATAATTCACCCCTCCACTTT
CASRLALRGAYNSPLHF
>.|.|TRBJ1-1|TRBV6-1
TGTGCCAGCAGTCCTACAGGGAACACTGAAGCTTTCTTT
CASSPTGNTEAFF
>.|.|TRBJ1-1|TRBV2
TGTGCCAGTCAAGTGATGCAGGGCGTAGAAGCTTTCTTT
CASQVMQGVEAFF
>.|.|TRBJ1-5|TRBV7-6
TGTGCCAGCACCCAGGGGCAGGCCGATGGTTATAGCAATCAGCCCCAGCATTTT
CASTQGQADGYSNQPQHF
>.|TRBD1|TRBJ1-4|TRBV10-3
TGTGCCAGCAGTTACCGAAAGACAGGGAAAAATGAAAAACTGTTTTTT
CASSYRKTGKNEKLFF
>.|TRBD2|TRBJ2-2|TRBV27
TGTGCCAGCAGCCCCTGGGGACTAGCGGGAAACACCGGGGAGCTGTTTTTT
CASSPWGLAGNTGELFF
>.|TRBD2|TRBJ2-3|TRBV6-1
TGTGCCAGCAGTGTGACTAGCGGGAGGAGCCCAGATACGCAGTATTTT
CASSVTSGRSPDTQYF
>.|.|TRBJ2-5|TRBV10-1
TGCGCCAGCAGTACCGGTCCTAGGGAGACCCAGTACTTC
CASSTGPRETQYF
>once|TRBD1|TRBJ1-6|TRBV5-1
TGCGCCAGCAGCTTGGAAGGGGACAGGCCCCTCCACTTT
CASSLEGDRPLHF
>once|TRBD1|TRBJ2-7|TRBV7-8
TGTGCCAGCAGCTTACCCTCCGGGACAGGACTATACGAGCAGTACTTC
CASSLPSGTGLYEQYF
>once|.|TRBJ2-2|TRBV4-2
TGTGCCAGCAGCCAAGTGAAACAAGGGGAGCTGTTTTTT
CASSQVKQGELFF
>.|TRBD1|TRBJ1-5|TRBV28
TGTGCCAGCACCCAAATCGGGCGGGACAGGGCCCAGCCCCAGCATTTT
CASTQIGRDRAQPQHF
>.|.|TRBJ1-2|TRBV6-6
TGTGCCAGCAGTCGTCCTGACTATGGCTACACCTTC
CASSRPDYGYTF
>once|.|TRBJ2-5|TRBV20-1
TGCAGTGCTCCGTACCAAGAGACCCAGTACTTC
CSAPYQETQYF
>.|TRBD1|TRBJ1-5|TRBV5-4
TGTGCCAGCAGCCAGGACAGGGGCAATCAGCCCCAGCATTTT
CASSQDRGNQPQHF
>once|.|TRBJ2-1|TRBV11-3
TGTGCCAGCAGCTTTAGGAGGGCCTCTGAGCAGTTCTTC
CASSFRRASEQFF
>.|TRBD2|TRBJ2-5|TRBV11-3
TGTGCCAGCAGCTTAGGCGGGGGAGGGCAGACCCAGTACTTC
CASSLGGGGQTQYF
>.|.|TRBJ2-3|TRBV4-1
TGCGCCAGCAGCCATCGTGTCTCGACTATGATCAGCACAGATACGCAGTATTTT
CASSHRVSTMISTDTQYF
>.|TRBD1|TRBJ1-2|TRBV4-1
TGCGCCAGCAGCCAATCCGACAGGGCCTATGGCTACACCTTC
CASSQSDRAYGYTF
>.|.|TRBJ2-2|TRBV6-1
TGTGCCAGCAACCGGGTGTCTACCGGGGAGCTGTTTTTT
CASNRVSTGELFF
>.|TRBD2|TRBJ2-7|TRBV5-1
TGCGCCAGCAGCCTGACTAGCGGCTCCTACGAGCAGTACTTC
CASSLTSGSYEQYF
>.|.|TRBJ1-2|TRBV6-5
TGTGCCACCCAGCCTTGGAGGGGCGATCATGGCTACACCTTC
CATQPWRGDHGYTF
>.|TRBD2|TRBJ2-3|TRBV29-1
TGCAGCGTCGCGGGAGGAGGGAGGGATACGCAGTATTTT
CSVAGGGRDTQYF